The next 19 T cell receptor beta chains were all read from a single sample in a study of blood T cells in healthy people across ages. A second about 6 to 12 cycle PCR used barcoded and J-beta primers. MiXCR, run by TCRdb on the 5' RACE reads, gives a single entry per CDR3 protein. The data hold about a million distinct CDR3 sequences, with roughly 51% observed a single time. The source material was blood. Receptors were obtained from a woman aged 55-69 years in good health.

This clonotype was detected many times. V gene TRBV12-3 or TRBV12-4 combines with J gene TRBJ2-7; possibly TRBD1 for D (6 bases). This CDR3 has 12 amino acids. Trimming removed 1 base from V and 6 bases from J, with 7 bases in between. The CDR3 region is CASSLGGGEQYF. The CDR3 coding sequence is TGTGCCAGCAGTTTAGGAGGGGGCGAGCAGTACTTC.

This sequence joins TRBV3-1 and TRBJ1-4; D might be TRBD1 (5 bases). Between the trimmed V and J ends, which lost 1 base and 5 bases, there was a span of 17 bases. The CDR3 spans 17 residues. Germline V gives CDR1 LGHDT, CDR2 YNNKEL (reference sequence). The CDR3 DNA reads as TGTGCCAGCAGCCAAGTGGACCCGGGACGGCTGAATGAAAAACTGTTTTTT. Translation: CASSQVDPGRLNEKLFF.

This clonotype has a single count. This chain uses TRBV6-1 with TRBJ2-5, with TRBD1 matching 8 bases. This CDR3 region has 16 residues. V gave up 3 bases and J gave up 5 bases; unmatched junction bases: 11. CDR1 and CDR2 (germline): MNHNS, SASEGT. CDR3 region: CASSEGTGTAEETQYF. CDR3 in DNA: TGTGCCAGCAGTGAGGGGACAGGAACGGCGGAGGAGACCCAGTACTTC.

The V gene is TRBV6-2 or TRBV6-3, the J gene TRBJ1-2; D remains unclear. Germline V lookup: CDR1 MNHEY, CDR2 SVGEGT. Trimming stripped 2 bases from V and 4 bases from J, with 11 bases between. The CDR3 is 14 residues long. The CDR3: CASSYARGAYGYTF. CDR3 coding DNA: TGTGCCAGCAGTTACGCGCGGGGAGCCTATGGCTACACCTTC.

The chain links TRBV7-9 to TRBJ1-2; D unresolved. Germline V lookup: CDR1 SEHNR, CDR2 FQNEAQ (reference sequence). V gave up 3 bases and J gave up 6 bases, with 11 bases separating them. This CDR3 has 13 amino acids. This CDR3 reads CASSFHGGNGYTF. As DNA, the CDR3 is TGTGCCAGCAGCTTCCATGGCGGAAATGGCTACACCTTC.

Only a few counts were recorded for this clonotype. The chain is built from TRBV5-5 and TRBJ2-7; 7 bases agree with TRBD1. Trimming at V came to 7 bases and at J to 3 bases, leaving 10 bases not matched to a gene. Per the germline V gene, CDR1 is SGHKS and CDR2 is YYEKEE (reference sequence). The CDR3 loop spans 14 amino acids. The CDR3 DNA reads TGTGCCAGCCGATCCCCGGGACAGAACTACGAGCAGTACTTC. This sequence encodes CASRSPGQNYEQYF.

The J gene is TRBJ2-4, the V gene TRBV12-3 or TRBV12-4; D is uncertain. The V gene lost 6 bases and the J gene lost 13 bases, with 16 bases spanning the gap. This CDR3 is 12 amino acids long. CDR3 DNA sequence: TGTGCCAGCAGCGTCTTAGGTCAGGAGCAGTACTTC. Amino acids: CASSVLGQEQYF.

The chain uses TRBV28 and TRBJ2-4; D is unclear. CDR1 is MDHEN, CDR2 SYDVKM, per germline. The V and J ends lost 10 bases and 9 bases respectively, with 13 bases between them. The CDR3 is 11 residues long. Written as DNA, the CDR3 is TGTGCCACTGGGTTTAGGGTCATTCAGTACTTC. Translated: CATGFRVIQYF.

This sequence joins TRBV20-1 and TRBJ2-1; tentatively, D is TRBD1 (5 bases). CDR1 and CDR2 (germline): DFQATT, SNEGSKA (reference sequence). The CDR3 extends over 17 amino acids. V gave up 1 base and J gave up 4 bases, with 20 bases separating them. CDR3 sequence: CSARVIRAAGAYNEQFF. Here the CDR3 DNA reads TGCAGTGCTAGAGTTATCAGGGCGGCAGGAGCGTACAATGAGCAGTTCTTC.

This clonotype was recorded a few times. The chain uses TRBV20-1 and TRBJ2-7; 9 bases line up with TRBD2. The ends lost 6 bases at V and 0 bases at J; junction bases unmatched: 6. Germline V CDR1 and CDR2: DFQATT, SNEGSKA (reference sequence). The CDR3 length is 14 residues. The CDR3, as DNA: TGCAGTGCGGGTGGACTAGCGAGCTCCTACGAGCAGTACTTC. Its translation: CSAGGLASSYEQYF.

This clonotype showed up just a few times. The V call is TRBV12-3 or TRBV12-4, the J call TRBJ2-1, with 15 bases that match TRBD2. The CDR3 has 16 amino acids. V lost 4 bases and J lost 6; bases outside the gene matches: 4. CDR3 amino acids: CASSYPGLAGGNEQFF. The CDR3 DNA reads TGTGCCAGCAGTTACCCGGGACTAGCGGGAGGCAATGAGCAGTTCTTC.

This clonotype was seen only once. V gene TRBV28 combines with J gene TRBJ2-4, with a weak D call TRBD1 (6 bases). The J call is uncertain, as TRBJ2-7 better fits the DNA end. CDR3 size: 14 residues. Germline V lookup: CDR1 MDHEN, CDR2 SYDVKM. The CDR3 protein is CASRPGAPPYEQYF. As DNA, the CDR3 is TGTGCCAGCAGACCAGGGGCTCCCCCGTACGAGCAGTACTTC.

The gene calls are TRBV12-3 or TRBV12-4 and TRBJ2-7; a possible D gene is TRBD2 (5 bases). The CDR3 loop spans 16 amino acids. V was shortened by 1 base and J by 1 base, with 14 bases between the two germline ends. The CDR3 spells CASSLGPSTGSYEQYF. In nucleotides, the CDR3 is TGTGCCAGCAGTTTAGGACCTTCCACGGGATCCTACGAGCAGTACTTC.

The chain carries TRBV29-1 and TRBJ2-7; 9 nucleotides line up with TRBD1. V was clipped by 7 bases and J by 3 bases; unmatched bases: 4. The CDR3 length is 12 residues. Germline V gene data show CDR1 as SQVTM and CDR2 as ANQGSEA. The CDR3 spells CSAATGGYEQYF. The DNA of the CDR3 is TGCAGCGCAGCGACAGGGGGCTACGAGCAGTACTTC.

J is TRBJ2-3 and V is TRBV12-3 or TRBV12-4; D might be TRBD1 (5 bases). This CDR3 has 15 residues. V shed 8 bases and J shed 6 bases, with 21 bases lying between them. The CDR3 coding sequence is TGTGCCAGCCGCCTTGGGTATGGGGCATTCGATACGCAGTATTTT. Its translation is CASRLGYGAFDTQYF.

The rearrangement links TRBV4-2 to TRBJ1-1, with D tentatively TRBD1 (6 bases). Germline V gene data show CDR1 as LGHNA and CDR2 as YNFKEQ. The CDR3 is 15 residues long. Trimming pared 0 bases from V and 6 bases from J, leaving 14 bases between. In nucleotides, the CDR3 is TGTGCCAGCAGCCAAGAGTGGACAGTTGCCCCTGAAGCTTTCTTT. Its protein product is CASSQEWTVAPEAFF.

CDR3: CASSQSWSQGGETQYF. Written as DNA, the CDR3 is TGTGCCAGCAGTCAGAGTTGGTCCCAGGGAGGAGAGACCCAGTACTTC. The chain carries TRBV11-2 and TRBJ2-5; weak D call: TRBD2 (6 bases). The CDR3 is 16 amino acids. Germline CDR1 SGHAT, CDR2 FQNNGV. V shed 6 bases and J shed 4 bases, with 21 bases lying between them.

This clonotype was counted once. This chain uses TRBV6-1 with TRBJ2-7; D gene unclear. Trimming shortened V by 3 bases and J by 0 bases, and 18 bases separated the two germline ends. Germline loops: CDR1 MNHNS, CDR2 SASEGT. The CDR3 contains 17 residues. The CDR3: CASSDLGSWQTSYEQYF. DNA for the CDR3: TGTGCCAGCAGTGATCTGGGTTCTTGGCAGACCTCCTACGAGCAGTACTTC.

This clonotype showed up just once. This rearrangement joins TRBV12-3 or TRBV12-4 to TRBJ1-1, with a weak D call TRBD1 (5 bases). The CDR3 is 15 residues long. Deletions cut 5 bases from V and 4 bases from J, with 17 bases between. The CDR3 nucleotides are TGTGCCAGCAGTCCCCCCCCGGGGGAGGGCACTGAAGCTTTCTTT. Protein product: CASSPPPGEGTEAFF.